The present T cell receptor beta chain was sequenced within a study of radiation and T cells in renal cell carcinoma. In the study overall: Nephrectomy followed 15 Gy stereotactic body radiation by 4 weeks.

The CDR3 spans 14 residues. The J segment lost 4 bases and the V segment lost 3 bases, leaving 4 bases of the junction unmatched. Germline CDR1 SGDLS, CDR2 YYNGEE. On this clone: No antigen is known for it.

Sequenced by immunoSEQ multiplex PCR; TCRdb stores in-frame clones only, minus some. The repertoire holds 150,000 or so clones, 88% seen once, with more than 10% in the top ten. Documented time point: baseline pretreatment blood. The treatment denotes: 15 Gy SBRT to primary tumor, nephrectomy 4 weeks later. Study findings and constraints: Baseline intratumoral clonotype presence is unknown without pretreatment biopsies.

This receptor was obtained from a woman in her forties or fifties with renal cell carcinoma. The sequencing used blood, collected from a patient whose treatment included radiotherapy and nephrectomy. The gene calls are TRBV9 and TRBJ1-3; TRBD1 aligns across 7 bases. CDR3 sequence (DNA): TGTGCCAGCAGCGCCGGGGACAGCGGAAACACCATATATTTT. This encodes CASSAGDSGNTIYF.